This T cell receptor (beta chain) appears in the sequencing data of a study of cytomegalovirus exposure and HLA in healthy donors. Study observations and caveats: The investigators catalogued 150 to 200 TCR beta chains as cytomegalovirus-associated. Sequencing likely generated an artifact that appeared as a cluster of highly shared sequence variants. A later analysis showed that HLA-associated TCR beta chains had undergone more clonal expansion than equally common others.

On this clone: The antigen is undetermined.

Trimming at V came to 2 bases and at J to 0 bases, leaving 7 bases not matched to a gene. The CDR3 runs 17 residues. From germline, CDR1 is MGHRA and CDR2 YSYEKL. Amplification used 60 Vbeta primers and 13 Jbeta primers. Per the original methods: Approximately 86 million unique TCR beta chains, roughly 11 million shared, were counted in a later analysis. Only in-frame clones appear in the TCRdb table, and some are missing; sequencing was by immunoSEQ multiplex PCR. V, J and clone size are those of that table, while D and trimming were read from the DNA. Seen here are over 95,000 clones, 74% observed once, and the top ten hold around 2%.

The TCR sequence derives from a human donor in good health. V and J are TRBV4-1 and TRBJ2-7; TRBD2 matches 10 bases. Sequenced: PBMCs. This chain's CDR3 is CASSQWPSGGSSYEQYF. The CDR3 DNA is TGCGCCAGCAGCCAATGGCCTAGCGGGGGTAGCTCCTACGAGCAGTACTTC.